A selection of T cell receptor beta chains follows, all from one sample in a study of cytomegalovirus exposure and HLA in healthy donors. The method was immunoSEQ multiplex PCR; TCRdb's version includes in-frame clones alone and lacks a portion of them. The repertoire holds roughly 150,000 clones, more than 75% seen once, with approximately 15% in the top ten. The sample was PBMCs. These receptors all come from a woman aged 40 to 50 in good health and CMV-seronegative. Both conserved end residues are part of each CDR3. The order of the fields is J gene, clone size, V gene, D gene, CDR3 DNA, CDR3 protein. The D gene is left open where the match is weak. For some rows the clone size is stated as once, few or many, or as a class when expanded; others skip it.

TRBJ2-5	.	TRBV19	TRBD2	TGTGCCAGTAGGCCGGGACTAGCGGGACAAGAGACCCAGTACTTC	CASRPGLAGQETQYF
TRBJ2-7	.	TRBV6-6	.	TGTGCCAGCAGTTACTCGACGGAGAACGAGCAGTACTTC	CASSYSTENEQYF
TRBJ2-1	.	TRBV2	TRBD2	TGTGCCAGCAGCGTACTCTTGACTAGCGGGGAGCAGTTCTTC	CASSVLLTSGEQFF
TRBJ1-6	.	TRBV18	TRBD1	TGTGCCAGCTCATTCACCGCACAGGGGATTAATTCACCCCTCCACTTT	CASSFTAQGINSPLHF
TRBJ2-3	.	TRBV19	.	TGTGCCAGTAGGGCCCGGGGTTTAGGCCGCACAGATACGCAGTATTTT	CASRARGLGRTDTQYF
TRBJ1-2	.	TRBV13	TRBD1	TGTGCCAGCAGCCCGGACAGGGGCGACTATGGCTACACCTTC	CASSPDRGDYGYTF
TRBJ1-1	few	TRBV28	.	TGTGCCAGCAGTTTACAGAACACTGAAGCTTTCTTT	CASSLQNTEAFF
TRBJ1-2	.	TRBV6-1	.	TGTGCCAGCTGGGTCAGGGTTGCTGGCTACACCTTC	CASWVRVAGYTF
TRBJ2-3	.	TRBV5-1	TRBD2	TGCGCCAGCAGCTTAGCTAGCGGGAGGGTTGGAGATACGCAGTATTTT	CASSLASGRVGDTQYF
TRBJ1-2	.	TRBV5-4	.	TGTGCCAGCAGCCCTTTCGCTGATGGGGCTGCTCCCCCGAATGGCTACACCTTC	CASSPFADGAAPPNGYTF
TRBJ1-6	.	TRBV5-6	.	TGTGCCAGCAGCCTCAGGGGTTCACCCCTCCACTTT	CASSLRGSPLHF
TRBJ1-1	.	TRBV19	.	TGTGCCAGTAGTACAACAGAGAACACTGAAGCTTTCTTT	CASSTTENTEAFF
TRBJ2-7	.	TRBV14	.	TGTGCCAGCAGCTCCAGGGGCACCTACGAGCAGTACTTC	CASSSRGTYEQYF
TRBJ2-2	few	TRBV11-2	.	TGTGCCAGCAGCTTTAGTACGAACACCGGGGAGCTGTTTTTT	CASSFSTNTGELFF
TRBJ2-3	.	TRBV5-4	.	TGTGCCAGCAGTTTACAGGTCCGCACAGATACGCAGTATTTT	CASSLQVRTDTQYF
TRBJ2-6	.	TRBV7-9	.	TGTGCCAGCAGCTTAGCGGGGGCCAACGGCCTGACTTTC	CASSLAGANGLTF
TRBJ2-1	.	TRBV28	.	TGTGCCAGCAGTTTAGCGGTTCCCTCCTACAATGAGCAGTTCTTC	CASSLAVPSYNEQFF
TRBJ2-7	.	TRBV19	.	TGTGCCAGTCAACCGGAGGGAGGCGAGCAGTACTTC	CASQPEGGEQYF
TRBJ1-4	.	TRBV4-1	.	TGCGCCAGCAGCCAAGTTCCCGGGGTTGAAAAACTGTTTTTT	CASSQVPGVEKLFF
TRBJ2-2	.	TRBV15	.	TGTGCCACCAGCACAGTAGGGGGGGCTACCAGACCCGGGGAGCTGTTTTTT	CATSTVGGATRPGELFF
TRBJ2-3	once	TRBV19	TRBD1	TGTGCCAGTAGTAGGGGGGGACAGGGCATCGATACGCAGTATTTT	CASSRGGQGIDTQYF
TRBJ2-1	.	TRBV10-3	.	TGTGCCATCAGTAGTTCCGGCCAGGGCTCCTACAATGAGCAGTTCTTC	CAISSSGQGSYNEQFF
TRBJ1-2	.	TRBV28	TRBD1	TGTGCCAGCAGACACGACAGGGGGCTATACTATGGCTACACCTTC	CASRHDRGLYYGYTF
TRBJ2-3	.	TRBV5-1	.	TGCGCCAGCAGCTACAACACAGATACGCAGTATTTT	CASSYNTDTQYF
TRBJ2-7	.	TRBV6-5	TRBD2	TGTGCCAGCAGTTACTCGATGGGGACTAAGAACTACGAGCAGTACTTC	CASSYSMGTKNYEQYF
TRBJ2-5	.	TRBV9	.	TGTGCCAGCAGCGTAGGTCCTAGCCGGGAGACCCAGTACTTC	CASSVGPSRETQYF
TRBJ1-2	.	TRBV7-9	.	TGTGCCAGCAGCCAGGGGTTAAGCTATGGCTACACCTTC	CASSQGLSYGYTF
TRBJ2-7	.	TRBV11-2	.	TGTGCCAGCAGCTCACAGGGCCACTCCTACGAGCAGTACTTC	CASSSQGHSYEQYF
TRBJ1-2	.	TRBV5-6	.	TGTGCCAGCACTTTGGGGGCCGGGGGCTACACCTTC	CASTLGAGGYTF
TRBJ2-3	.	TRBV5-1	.	TGCGCCAGCAGCACTCGGACTACTTCCACAGATACGCAGTATTTT	CASSTRTTSTDTQYF